This TCR beta chain was sequenced for a study of regulatory T cells in long-lasting Graves disease. Construction of the TCR beta libraries employed iRepertoire HTBI primers in conjunction with Arm-PCR of CDR3 regions. TCRdb itself ran the multiplex PCR reads through MiXCR, one entry per CDR3 protein. The table has 650,000 to 700,000 distinct CDR3 sequences, about 30% seen once. The CDR3 extends over 11 amino acids. CDR1 and CDR2 from the germline V gene are SGHAT and FQNNGV. V dropped 4 bases and J dropped 5 bases, with 4 bases sitting between them. Described time point: persistent/refractory GD, antithyroid drugs over 5 years with positive TRAb. Making the TCR library involved RNA that had been extracted from PBMCs.

The source was peripheral blood mononuclear cells (PBMCs), collected when the disease was refractory, from a patient treated with antithyroid drugs. This receptor was taken from a female donor with Graves disease. V gene TRBV11-2 combines with J gene TRBJ2-3, with no clear D. Here the CDR3 DNA reads TGTGCCAGCAGCTCAAAAGATACGCAGTATTTT. Encoded protein: CASSSKDTQYF.